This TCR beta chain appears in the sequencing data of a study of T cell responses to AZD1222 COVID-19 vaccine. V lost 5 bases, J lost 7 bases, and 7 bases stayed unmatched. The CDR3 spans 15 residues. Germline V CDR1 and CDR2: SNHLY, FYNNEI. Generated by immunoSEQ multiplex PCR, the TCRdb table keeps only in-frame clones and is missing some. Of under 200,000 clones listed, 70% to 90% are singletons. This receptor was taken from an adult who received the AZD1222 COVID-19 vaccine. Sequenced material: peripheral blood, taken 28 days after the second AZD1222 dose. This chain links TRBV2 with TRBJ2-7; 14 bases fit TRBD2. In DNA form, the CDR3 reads TGTGCCAGCAGTCTCGAGGGACTAGCGGGGGTTGAGCAGTACTTC. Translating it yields CASSLEGLAGVEQYF.